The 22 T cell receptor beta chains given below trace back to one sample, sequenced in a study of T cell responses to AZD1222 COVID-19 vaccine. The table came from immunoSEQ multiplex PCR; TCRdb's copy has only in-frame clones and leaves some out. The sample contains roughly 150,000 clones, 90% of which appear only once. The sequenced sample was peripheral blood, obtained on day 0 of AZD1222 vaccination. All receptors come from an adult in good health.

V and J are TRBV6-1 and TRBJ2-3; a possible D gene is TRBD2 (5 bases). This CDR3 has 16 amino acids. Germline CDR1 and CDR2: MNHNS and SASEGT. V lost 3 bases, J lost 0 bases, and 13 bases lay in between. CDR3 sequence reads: CASSDWSGLSTDTQYF. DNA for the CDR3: TGTGCCAGCAGTGACTGGAGCGGTCTCAGCACAGATACGCAGTATTTT.

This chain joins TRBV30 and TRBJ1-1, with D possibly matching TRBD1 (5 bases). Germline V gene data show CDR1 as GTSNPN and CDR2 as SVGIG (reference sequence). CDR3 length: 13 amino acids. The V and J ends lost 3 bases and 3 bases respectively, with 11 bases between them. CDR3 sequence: CAWSRQTDTEAFF. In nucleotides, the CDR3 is TGTGCCTGGAGCCGACAGACGGACACTGAAGCTTTCTTT.

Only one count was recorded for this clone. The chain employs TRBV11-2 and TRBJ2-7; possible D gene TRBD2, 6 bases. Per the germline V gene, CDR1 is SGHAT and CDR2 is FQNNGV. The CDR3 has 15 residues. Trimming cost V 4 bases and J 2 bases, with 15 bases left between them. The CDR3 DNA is TGTGCCAGCAGCTCCACCGGGACTCTGACCTACGAGCAGTACTTC. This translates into CASSSTGTLTYEQYF.

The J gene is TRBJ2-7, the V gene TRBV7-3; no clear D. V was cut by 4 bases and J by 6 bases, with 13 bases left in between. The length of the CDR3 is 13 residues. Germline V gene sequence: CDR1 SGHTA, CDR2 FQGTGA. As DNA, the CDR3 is TGTGCCAGCAGCTCCGGGCCCGGTGGCGAGCAGTACTTC. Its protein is CASSSGPGGEQYF.

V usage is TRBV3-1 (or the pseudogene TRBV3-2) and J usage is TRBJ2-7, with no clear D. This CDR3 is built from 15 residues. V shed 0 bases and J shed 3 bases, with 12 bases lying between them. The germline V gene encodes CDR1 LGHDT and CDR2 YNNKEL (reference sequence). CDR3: CASSQDPREYYEQYF. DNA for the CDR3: TGTGCCAGCAGCCAAGATCCCCGAGAGTACTACGAGCAGTACTTC.

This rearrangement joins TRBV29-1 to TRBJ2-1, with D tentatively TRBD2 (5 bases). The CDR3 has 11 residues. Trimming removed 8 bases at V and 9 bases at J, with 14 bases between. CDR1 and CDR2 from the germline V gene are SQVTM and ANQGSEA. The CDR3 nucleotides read TGCAGCCTCCCTCTTGGGAGTGAGCAGTTCTTC. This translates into CSLPLGSEQFF.

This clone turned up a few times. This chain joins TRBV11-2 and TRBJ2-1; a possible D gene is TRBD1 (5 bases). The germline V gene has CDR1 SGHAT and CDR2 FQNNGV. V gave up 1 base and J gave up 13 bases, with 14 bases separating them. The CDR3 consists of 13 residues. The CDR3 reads CASSLGGIRLQFF. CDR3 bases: TGTGCCAGCAGCTTAGGGGGCATACGGTTACAGTTCTTC.

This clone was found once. The CDR3 is CASSTTGTGIGYTF. The CDR3 DNA is TGTGCCAGTAGTACAACCGGGACAGGGATTGGCTACACCTTC. The chain carries TRBV19 and TRBJ1-2; TRBD1 agrees at 9 bases. CDR1 LNHDA and CDR2 SQIVND come from the germline V gene (reference sequence). Trimming cost V 4 bases and J 7 bases; bases outside gene matches: 7. This CDR3 has 14 residues.

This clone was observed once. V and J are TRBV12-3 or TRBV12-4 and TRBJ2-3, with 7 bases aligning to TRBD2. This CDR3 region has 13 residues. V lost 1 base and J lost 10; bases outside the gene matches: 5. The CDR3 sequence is CASSLGGGRAQYF. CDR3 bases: TGTGCCAGCAGTTTAGGTGGTGGGAGGGCGCAGTATTTT.

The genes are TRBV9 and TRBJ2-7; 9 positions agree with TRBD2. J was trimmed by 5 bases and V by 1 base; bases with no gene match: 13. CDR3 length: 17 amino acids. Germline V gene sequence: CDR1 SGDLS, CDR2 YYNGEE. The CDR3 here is CASSVTPRLLAGDEQYF. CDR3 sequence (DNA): TGTGCCAGCAGCGTAACCCCCCGGCTATTAGCGGGGGACGAGCAGTACTTC. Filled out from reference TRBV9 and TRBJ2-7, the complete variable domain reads DSGVTQTPKHLITATGQRVTLRCSPRSGDLSVYWYQQSLDQGLQFLIQYYNGEERAKGNILERFSAQQFPDLHSELNLSSLELGDSALYFCASSVTPRLLAGDEQYFGPGTRLTVT.

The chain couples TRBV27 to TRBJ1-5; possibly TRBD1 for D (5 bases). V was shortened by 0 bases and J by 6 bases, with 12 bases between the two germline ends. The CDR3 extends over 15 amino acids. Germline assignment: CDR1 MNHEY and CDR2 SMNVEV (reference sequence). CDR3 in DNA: TGTGCCAGCAGTTTATCGGGGACTATGGGTCAGCCCCAGCATTTT. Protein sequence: CASSLSGTMGQPQHF.

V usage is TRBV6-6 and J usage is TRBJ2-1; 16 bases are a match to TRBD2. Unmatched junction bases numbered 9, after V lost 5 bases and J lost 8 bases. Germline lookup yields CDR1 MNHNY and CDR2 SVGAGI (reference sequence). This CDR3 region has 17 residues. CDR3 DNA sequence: TGTGCCAGCAGTCAGGGACTAGCGGGAGGGTTTAACTATGAGCAGTTCTTC. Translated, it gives CASSQGLAGGFNYEQFF.

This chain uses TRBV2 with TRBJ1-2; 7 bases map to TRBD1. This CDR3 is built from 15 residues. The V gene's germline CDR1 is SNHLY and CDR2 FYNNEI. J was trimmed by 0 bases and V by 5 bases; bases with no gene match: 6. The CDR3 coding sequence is TGTGCCAGCAGTTTGACAGGGTTTCCTAACTATGGCTACACCTTC. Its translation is CASSLTGFPNYGYTF.

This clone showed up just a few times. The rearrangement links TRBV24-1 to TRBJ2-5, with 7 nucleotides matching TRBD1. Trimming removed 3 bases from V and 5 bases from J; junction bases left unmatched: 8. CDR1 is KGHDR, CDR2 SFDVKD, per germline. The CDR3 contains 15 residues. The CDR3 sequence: CATSDQDRVGETQYF. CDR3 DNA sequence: TGTGCCACCAGTGATCAAGACAGGGTCGGGGAGACCCAGTACTTC.

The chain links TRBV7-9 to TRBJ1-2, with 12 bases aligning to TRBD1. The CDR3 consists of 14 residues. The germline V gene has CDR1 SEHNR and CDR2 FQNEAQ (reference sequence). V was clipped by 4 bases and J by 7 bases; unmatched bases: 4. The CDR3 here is CASSWGQGALGYTF. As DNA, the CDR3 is TGTGCCAGCAGCTGGGGACAGGGGGCGCTTGGCTACACCTTC.

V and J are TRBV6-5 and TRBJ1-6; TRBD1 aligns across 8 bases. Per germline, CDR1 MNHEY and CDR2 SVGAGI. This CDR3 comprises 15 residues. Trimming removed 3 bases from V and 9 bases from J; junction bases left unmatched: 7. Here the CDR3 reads CASSYSDRVRSPLHF. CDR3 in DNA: TGTGCCAGCAGTTATTCGGACAGGGTGCGTTCACCCCTCCACTTT.

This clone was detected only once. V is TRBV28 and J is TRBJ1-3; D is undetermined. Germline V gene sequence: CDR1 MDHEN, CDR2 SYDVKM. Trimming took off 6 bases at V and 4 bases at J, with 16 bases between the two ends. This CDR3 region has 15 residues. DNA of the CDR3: TGTGCCAGCAGAGCTACGGACGGTCTCGGAAACACCATATATTTT. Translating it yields CASRATDGLGNTIYF.

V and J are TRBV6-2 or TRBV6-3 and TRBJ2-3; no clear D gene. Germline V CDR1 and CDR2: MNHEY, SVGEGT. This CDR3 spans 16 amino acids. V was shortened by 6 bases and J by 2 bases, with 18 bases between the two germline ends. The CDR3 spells CASSDPPGTYTDTQYF. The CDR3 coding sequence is TGTGCCAGCAGCGACCCCCCCGGAACCTACACAGATACGCAGTATTTT.

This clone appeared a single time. The CDR3, as DNA: TGTGCCAGCAGCTCTCACCTGGGACTAGCGGGAGGGCCCGCAGATACGCAGTATTTT. This encodes CASSSHLGLAGGPADTQYF. The chain couples TRBV7-2 to TRBJ2-3; 16 bases line up with TRBD2. The CDR3 loop spans 19 amino acids. In germline, CDR1 is SGHTA, CDR2 FQGNSA. V lost 4 bases and J lost 4; bases outside the gene matches: 11.

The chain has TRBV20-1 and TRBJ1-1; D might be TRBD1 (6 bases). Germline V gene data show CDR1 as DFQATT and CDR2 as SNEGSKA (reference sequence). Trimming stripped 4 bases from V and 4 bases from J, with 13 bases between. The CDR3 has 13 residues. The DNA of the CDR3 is TGCAGTGCTATTGAAACAGGGATCACTGAAGCTTTCTTT. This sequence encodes CSAIETGITEAFF.

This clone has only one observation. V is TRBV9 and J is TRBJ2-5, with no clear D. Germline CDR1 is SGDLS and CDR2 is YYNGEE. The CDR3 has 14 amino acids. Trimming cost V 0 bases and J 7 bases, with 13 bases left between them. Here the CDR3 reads CASSVALETRTQYF. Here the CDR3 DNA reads TGTGCCAGCAGCGTAGCTTTGGAAACCAGGACCCAGTACTTC.

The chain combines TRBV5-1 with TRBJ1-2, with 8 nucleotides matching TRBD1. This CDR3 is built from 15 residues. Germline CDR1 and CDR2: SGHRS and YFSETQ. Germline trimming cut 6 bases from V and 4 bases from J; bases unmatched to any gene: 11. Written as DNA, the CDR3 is TGCGCCAGCACGCCCTCAGGGGGCACAGGCTATGGCTACACCTTC. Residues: CASTPSGGTGYGYTF. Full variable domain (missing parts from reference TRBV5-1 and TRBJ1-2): KAGVTQTPRYLIKTRGQQVTLSCSPISGHRSVSWYQQTPGQGLQFLFEYFSETQRNKGNFPGRFSGRQFSNSRSEMNVSTLELGDSALYLCASTPSGGTGYGYTFGSGTRLTVV.